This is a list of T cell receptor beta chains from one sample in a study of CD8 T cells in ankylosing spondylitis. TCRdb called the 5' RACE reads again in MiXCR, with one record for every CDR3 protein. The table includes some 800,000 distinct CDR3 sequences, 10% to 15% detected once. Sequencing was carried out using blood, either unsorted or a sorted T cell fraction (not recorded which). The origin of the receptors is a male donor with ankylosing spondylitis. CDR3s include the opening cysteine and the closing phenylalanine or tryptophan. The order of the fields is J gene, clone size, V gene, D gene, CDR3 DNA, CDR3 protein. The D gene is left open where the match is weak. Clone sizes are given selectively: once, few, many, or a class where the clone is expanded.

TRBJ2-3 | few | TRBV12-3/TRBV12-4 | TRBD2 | TGTGCCAGCAGTTTGTGGCTAGCGGGAGGTACGCAGTATTTT | CASSLWLAGGTQYF
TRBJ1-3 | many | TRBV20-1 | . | TGCAGTGCTGGATCAGGAAACACCATATATTTT | CSAGSGNTIYF
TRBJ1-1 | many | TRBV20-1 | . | TGCAGTGCTCCTAAGGGCCCAGGGACTGAAGCTTTCTTT | CSAPKGPGTEAFF
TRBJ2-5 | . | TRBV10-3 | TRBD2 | TGTGCCATCAGTGAGCTAGCGGGGGGCTTCGGGGGAGAGACCCAGTACTTC | CAISELAGGFGGETQYF
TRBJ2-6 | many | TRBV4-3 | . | TGCGCCAGCTCCCTCCTAAGCTCTGGGGCCAACGTCCTGACTTTC | CASSLLSSGANVLTF
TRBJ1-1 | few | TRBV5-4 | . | TGTGCCAGCAGCTTGACCGGGGAAGGGAACACTGAAGCTTTCTTT | CASSLTGEGNTEAFF
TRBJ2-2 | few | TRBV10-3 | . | TGTGCCATCAGTGAAATCTTCACCGGGGAGCTGTTTTTT | CAISEIFTGELFF
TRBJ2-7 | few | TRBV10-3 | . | TGTGCCATCAGTGATCGAACGAGAAACTACGAGCAGTACTTC | CAISDRTRNYEQYF
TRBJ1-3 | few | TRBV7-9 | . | TGTGCCAGCAGTTGGCGGGACCCGTCCTCTGGAAACACCATATATTTT | CASSWRDPSSGNTIYF
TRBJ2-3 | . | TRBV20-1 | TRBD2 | TGCAGTGCGATAGATCACGCTAGCGGGAGGGTCTCAGATACGCAGTATTTT | CSAIDHASGRVSDTQYF
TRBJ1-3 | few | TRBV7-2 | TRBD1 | TGTGCCAGCAGCTTCAGACAGGGGAGTAACACCATATATTTT | CASSFRQGSNTIYF
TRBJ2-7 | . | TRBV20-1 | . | TGCAGTGCTAGAGGTCCCAGGGCGGGCGAGCAGTACTTC | CSARGPRAGEQYF
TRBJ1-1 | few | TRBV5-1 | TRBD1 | TGCGCCAGCAGCTGGGGGACAGGGGATGAAGCTTTCTTT | CASSWGTGDEAFF
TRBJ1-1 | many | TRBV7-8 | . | TGTGCCAGCAGCTTTCAAGTTCGGACAAGGACAGAAATAGAAGCTTTCTTT | CASSFQVRTRTEIEAFF
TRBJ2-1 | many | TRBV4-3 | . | TGCGCCAGCAGCCAAGGAGGACCGTACAATGAGCAGTTCTTC | CASSQGGPYNEQFF
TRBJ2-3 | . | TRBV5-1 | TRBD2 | TGCGCCAGCAGCTTGATGGGAGGGGAAGCCCATTTT | CASSLMGGEAHF
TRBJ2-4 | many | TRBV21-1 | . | TGTGCCAGCAGCAAGACAGGAGCCAAAAACATTCAGTACTTC | CASSKTGAKNIQYF
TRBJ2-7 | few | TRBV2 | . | TGTGCCAGCAGATCCGCCGGGACTCCTTCCTACGAGCAGTACTTC | CASRSAGTPSYEQYF
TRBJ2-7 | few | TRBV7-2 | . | TGTGCCAGCAGCTTCACACAGATTGGGGAGCAGTACTTC | CASSFTQIGEQYF
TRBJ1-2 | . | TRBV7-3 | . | TGTGCCAGCAGCTTAGACCCGGTAAACTATGGCTACACCTTC | CASSLDPVNYGYTF
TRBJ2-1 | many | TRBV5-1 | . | TGCGCCAGCAGCGACGGACGGTACGAAGCGGGCCCCTCCTACAATGAGCAGTTCTTC | CASSDGRYEAGPSYNEQFF
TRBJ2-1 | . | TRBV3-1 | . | TGTGCCAGCAGTCACCTCATCAATGAGCAGTTCTTC | CASSHLINEQFF
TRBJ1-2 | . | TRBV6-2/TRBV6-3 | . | TGTGCCAGCAGTTACCCAGGCAGGGTCATCGTCTATGGCTACACCTTC | CASSYPGRVIVYGYTF
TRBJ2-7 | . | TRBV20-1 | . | TGCAGTGCTAGAGGGGGTTCGCGCCCCTACGAGCAGTACTTC | CSARGGSRPYEQYF
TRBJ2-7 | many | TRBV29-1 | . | TGCAGCGTCGCGCCTGGACTGGGCTACGAGCAGTACTTC | CSVAPGLGYEQYF
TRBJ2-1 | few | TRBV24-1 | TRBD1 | TGTGCCACCAGTGATTCACTAGAGGACAGGGAGGATGAGCAGTTCTTC | CATSDSLEDREDEQFF
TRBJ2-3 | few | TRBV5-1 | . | TGCGCCAGCAGCTTGGAGGGAAACCGAGGCCTCACGCAGTATTTT | CASSLEGNRGLTQYF